This T cell receptor beta chain comes out of a study of T cells after yellow fever vaccination (dated by TCRdb to between 2018 and 2021). About the full investigation: The SMART-Seq v4 Ultra Low Input RNA kit was used to prepare libraries from fractions with low cell numbers. To track T-cell clones before and after primary and booster YFV17D yellow fever vaccination, bulk TCR alpha and beta repertoires were sequenced longitudinally. Two healthy male donors made up the cohort, one aged 18 to 29 years and the other aged 30 to 40 years. Blood was collected at multiple timepoints before and after primary and secondary immunization, and bulk PBMC replicates and cell subsets were isolated.

Sequencing was performed on an Illumina NovaSeq 6000. TCR cDNA was synthesized by 5'RACE template switching, through which a universal primer site and unique molecular identifiers were introduced. cDNA synthesis was primed from both the TCR alpha and TCR beta constant segments. Two PCR steps were used to amplify libraries, with sample barcodes and sequencing adapters being added in the second step. Sequencing of libraries was done on Illumina HiSeq 2500 (2x100 bp) or NovaSeq (2x150 bp). Under the source paper's analysis protocol: MIGEC was used to demultiplex reads and collapse the reads into UMI consensus sequences, and MiXCR was used for V(D)J alignment. Clonotypes responding to the vaccine were identified with edgeR on replicate PBMC samples, with the criteria of FDR below 0.01 and a log2 fold change above 5 up to day 15. Bulk clonotypes were assigned CD4 or CD8 identity according to which sequenced CD4 or CD8 repertoire held them at higher abundance. The public reads were reanalyzed by TCRdb: fastp trimming at Q25, MiXCR alignment, in-frame beta chains only. All rows with the same CDR3 protein become a single entry with the most common DNA and genes. It is TCRdb's table, rather than the study itself, that gives the V and J calls and clone size. This sample holds hundreds of thousands of distinct CDR3 sequences; approximately 4% were observed only once. Around 25% of the sample is in the top ten clones.

Taken with the paper, the label for treatment or condition translates to: live attenuated yellow fever vaccine strain. Two biological replicates of bulk PBMCs were collected at each blood-draw timepoint. PBMCs were isolated from peripheral blood using a standard Ficoll-Paque protocol. TriZol was used to extract RNA from bulk PBMCs, CD4 and CD8 fractions, and dextramer-positive and dextramer-negative fractions. Beyond this particular receptor, the publication reports: The study included only a couple of donors, which limits how far the findings can be generalized. Most clones expanded after primary vaccination (about 95% of CD4 and roughly 88% of CD8) were re-detected after the booster, suggesting that broad memory maintenance occurred. A small fraction of clonotypes showed up in both the CD4 and CD8 compartments, probably as a result of convergent recombination. Computational filtering was required because FACS-sorted repertoires could contain abundant contaminating clonotypes from the bulk population. The secondary T-cell response was found to be weaker but faster than the primary response, with a peak reached on day 5 rather than on day 15.

For CDR1 and CDR2, the germline V gene lists KGHSH and LQKENI. The CDR3 numbers 16 residues from cysteine through phenylalanine. Just the 48-base CDR3 DNA is kept, in frame starting at base 1. For this chain, trimming is 3 bases at the V end and 7 bases at the J end, and the number of junction bases without a gene match is 11. This clonotype was detected only a few times. Its antigen is not yet known. No qualities accompany the bases; no much larger clone lies one base away. The specimen comprised PBMCs, sampled 5 days after the yellow fever booster vaccination. This clonotype originated in a man in his late teens or twenties who received the YFV17D yellow fever vaccine. The sequence joins TRBV18 to TRBJ2-5, with 10 central nucleotides matching TRBD2. The CDR3 region: CASSPEASGGSGTQYF. The nucleotide sequence is given as TGTGCCAGCTCACCGGAAGCTAGCGGGGGCTCGGGGACCCAGTACTTC.